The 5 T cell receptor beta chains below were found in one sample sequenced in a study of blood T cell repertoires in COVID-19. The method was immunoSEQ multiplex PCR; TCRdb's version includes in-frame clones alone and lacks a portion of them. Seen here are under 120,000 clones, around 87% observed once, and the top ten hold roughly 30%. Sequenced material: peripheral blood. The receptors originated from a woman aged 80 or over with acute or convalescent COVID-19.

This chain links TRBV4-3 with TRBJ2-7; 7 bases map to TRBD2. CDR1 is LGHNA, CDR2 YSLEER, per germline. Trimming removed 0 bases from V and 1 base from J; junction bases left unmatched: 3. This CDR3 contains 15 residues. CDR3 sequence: CASSQDLAASYEQYF. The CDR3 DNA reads TGCGCCAGCAGCCAAGATCTAGCGGCTTCCTACGAGCAGTACTTC.

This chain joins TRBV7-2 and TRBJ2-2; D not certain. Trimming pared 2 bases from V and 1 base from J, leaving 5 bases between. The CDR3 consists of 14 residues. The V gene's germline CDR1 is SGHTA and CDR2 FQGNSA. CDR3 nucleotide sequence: TGTGCCAGCAGCTTATATCTGAACACCGGGGAGCTGTTTTTT. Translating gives CASSLYLNTGELFF. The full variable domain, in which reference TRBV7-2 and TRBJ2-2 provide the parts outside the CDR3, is GAGVSQSPSNKVTEKGKDVELRCDPISGHTALYWYRQSLGQGLEFLIYFQGNSAPDKSGLPSDRFSAERTGGSVSTLTIQRTQQEDSAVYLCASSLYLNTGELFFGEGSRLTVL.

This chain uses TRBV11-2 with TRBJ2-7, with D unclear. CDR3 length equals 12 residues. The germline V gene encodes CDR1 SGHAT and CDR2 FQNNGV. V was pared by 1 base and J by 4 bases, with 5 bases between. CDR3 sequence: CASSLVRYEQYF. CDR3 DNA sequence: TGTGCCAGCAGCTTAGTCCGGTACGAGCAGTACTTC. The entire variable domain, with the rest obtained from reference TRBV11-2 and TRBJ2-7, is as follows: EAGVAQSPRYKIIEKRQSVAFWCNPISGHATLYWYQQILGQGPKLLIQFQNNGVVDDSQLPKDRFSAERLKGVDSTLKIQPAKLEDSAVYLCASSLVRYEQYFGPGTRLTVT.

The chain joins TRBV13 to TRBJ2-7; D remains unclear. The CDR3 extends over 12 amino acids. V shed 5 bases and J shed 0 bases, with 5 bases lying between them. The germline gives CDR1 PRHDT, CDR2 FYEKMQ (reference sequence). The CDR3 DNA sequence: TGTGCCAGCAGCCGTTACTCCTACGAGCAGTACTTC. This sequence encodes CASSRYSYEQYF.

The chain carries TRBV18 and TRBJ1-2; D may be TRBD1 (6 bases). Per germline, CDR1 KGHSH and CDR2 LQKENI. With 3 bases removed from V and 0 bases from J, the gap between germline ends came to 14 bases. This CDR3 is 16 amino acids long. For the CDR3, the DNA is TGTGCCAGCTCACCCAGTAGGGGACATACTAACTATGGCTACACCTTC. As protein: CASSPSRGHTNYGYTF.